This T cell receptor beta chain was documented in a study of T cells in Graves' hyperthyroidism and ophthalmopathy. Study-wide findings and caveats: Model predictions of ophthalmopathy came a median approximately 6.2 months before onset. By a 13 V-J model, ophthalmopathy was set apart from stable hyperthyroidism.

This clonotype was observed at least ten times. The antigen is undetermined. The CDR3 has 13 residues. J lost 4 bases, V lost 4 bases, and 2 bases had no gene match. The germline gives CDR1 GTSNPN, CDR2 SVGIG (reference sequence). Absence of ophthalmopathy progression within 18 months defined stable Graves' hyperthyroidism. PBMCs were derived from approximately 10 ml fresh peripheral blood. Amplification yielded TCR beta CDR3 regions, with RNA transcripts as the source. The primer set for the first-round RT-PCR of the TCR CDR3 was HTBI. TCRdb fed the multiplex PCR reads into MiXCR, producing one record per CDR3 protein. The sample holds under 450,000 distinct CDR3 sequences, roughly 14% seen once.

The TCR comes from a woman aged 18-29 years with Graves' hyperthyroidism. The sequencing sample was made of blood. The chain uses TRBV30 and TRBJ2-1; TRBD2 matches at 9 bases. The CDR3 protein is CAWTSGIYNEQFF. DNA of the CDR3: TGTGCCTGGACTAGCGGGATTTACAATGAGCAGTTCTTC.